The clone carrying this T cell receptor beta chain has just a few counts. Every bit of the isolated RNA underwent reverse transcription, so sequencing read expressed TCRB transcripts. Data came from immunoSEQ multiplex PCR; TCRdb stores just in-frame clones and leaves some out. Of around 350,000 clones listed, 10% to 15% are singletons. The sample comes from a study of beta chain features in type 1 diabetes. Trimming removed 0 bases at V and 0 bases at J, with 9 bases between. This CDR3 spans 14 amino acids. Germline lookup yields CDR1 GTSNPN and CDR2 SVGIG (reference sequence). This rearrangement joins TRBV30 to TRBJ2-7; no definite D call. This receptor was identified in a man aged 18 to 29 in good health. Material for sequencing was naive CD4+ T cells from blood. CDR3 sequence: CAWSVFRSSYEQYF. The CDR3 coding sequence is TGTGCCTGGAGTGTATTTAGGAGCTCCTACGAGCAGTACTTC.